The sequence of this T cell receptor (beta chain) was determined in a study of shared T cell receptors in the human thymus. The table came from immunoSEQ multiplex PCR; TCRdb's copy has only in-frame clones and leaves some out. The table has about 400,000 clones, over 90% seen once. The CDR3 is 16 amino acids. V dropped 2 bases and J dropped 6 bases, with 17 bases sitting between them. Germline-derived CDR1 and CDR2 are SGHAT and FQNNGV. Material: thymocytes. This chain connects TRBV11-2 to TRBJ1-5; D unresolved. This clonotype was obtained from a human donor. CDR3 amino acids: CASSLHLNGSVQPQHF. The DNA for the CDR3 is TGTGCCAGCAGCTTACATCTGAATGGGTCTGTTCAGCCCCAGCATTTT.